A single T cell receptor beta chain is shown here with its context. Trimming took 1 base from V and 9 from J, leaving 12 bases between them. CDR1 and CDR2 from the germline V gene are SEHNR and FQNEAQ (reference sequence). The CDR3 has 13 residues. This record comes from a study of OX40 agonist ivuxolimab in advanced cancers. Study in general: Prior checkpoint blockade (anti-PD-1, anti-PD-L1 or anti-CTLA-4) was permitted; 40% had it.

Libraries were prepared by immunoSEQ multiplex PCR; TCRdb keeps only in-frame clonotypes and omits some of them. The sample consists of tens of thousands of clones, roughly 90% of them appearing once. A history of autoimmune disease or systemic immunosuppression excluded patients. The sequence came from an adult with an advanced solid tumor such as melanoma, head and neck, liver or kidney cancer. The sample was CD4+ or CD8+ T cells sorted from blood, taken in a trial of the OX40 agonist ivuxolimab. The V gene is TRBV7-9, the J gene TRBJ1-2; no clear D. CDR3: CASSLEVKLSYTF. In DNA, the CDR3 is TGTGCCAGCAGCTTAGAAGTGAAGCTAAGCTACACCTTC. The complete variable domain, with remaining parts taken from reference TRBV7-9 and TRBJ1-2, reads DTGVSQNPRHKITKRGQNVTFRCDPISEHNRLYWYRQTLGQGPEFLTYFQNEAQLEKSRLLSDRFSAERPKGSFSTLEIQRTEQGDSAMYLCASSLEVKLSYTFGSGTRLTVV.